This T cell receptor beta chain was observed in a study of blood T cell repertoires in COVID-19. Whole-study context: Whether acute or convalescent, the COVID-19 samples came from the United States, Italy and Spain. PBMCs, B-cell-depleted T cells, or T cells provided the cDNA or gDNA that made up the material.

There are 14 residues in the CDR3. V shed 4 bases and J shed 4 bases, with 10 bases lying between them. The germline CDR1 and CDR2 sequences are LGHDT and YNNKEL (reference sequence). This clone has just a few counts. Clones were read by immunoSEQ multiplex PCR, and TCRdb kept only the in-frame ones, dropping some. The sample contains approximately 140,000 clones, 65% to 80% of which appear only once. The V call is TRBV3-1 (or the pseudogene TRBV3-2), the J call TRBJ1-4, with D uncertain. This TCR was sampled from a man in his fifties or sixties with acute or convalescent COVID-19. Material for sequencing was peripheral blood. CDR3 in DNA: TGTGCCAGCAGCCCTACTCATCTTAATGAAAAACTGTTTTTT. It codes for CASSPTHLNEKLFF.